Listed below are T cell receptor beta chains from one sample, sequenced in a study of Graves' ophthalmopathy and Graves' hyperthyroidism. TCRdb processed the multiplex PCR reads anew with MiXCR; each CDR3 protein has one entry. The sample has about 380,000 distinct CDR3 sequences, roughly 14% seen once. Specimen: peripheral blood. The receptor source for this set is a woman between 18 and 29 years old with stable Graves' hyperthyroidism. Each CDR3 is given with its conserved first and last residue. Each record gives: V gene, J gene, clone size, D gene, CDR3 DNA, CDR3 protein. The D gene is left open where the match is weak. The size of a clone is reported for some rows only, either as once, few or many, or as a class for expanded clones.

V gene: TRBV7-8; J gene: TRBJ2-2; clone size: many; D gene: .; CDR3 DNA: TGTGCCAGCAGCAAGCAGAACACCGGGGAGCTGTTTTTT; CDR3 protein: CASSKQNTGELFF
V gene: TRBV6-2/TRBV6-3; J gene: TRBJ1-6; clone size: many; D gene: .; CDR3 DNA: TGTGCCAGCAGTTACTTCCTGGCAGGGTACCCCGAGAAGTATAATTCACCCCTCCACTTT; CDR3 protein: CASSYFLAGYPEKYNSPLHF
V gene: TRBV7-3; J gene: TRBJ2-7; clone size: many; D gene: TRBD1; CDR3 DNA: TGTGCCAGCAGCCTAGAACTAGCCGGGACAGGGACTTACGAGCAGTACTTC; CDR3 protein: CASSLELAGTGTYEQYF
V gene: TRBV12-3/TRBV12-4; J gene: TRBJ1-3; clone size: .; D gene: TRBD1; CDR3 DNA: TGTGCCAGCAGTTGGGACAGGGCTCCCTCTGGAAACACCATATATTTT; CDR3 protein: CASSWDRAPSGNTIYF
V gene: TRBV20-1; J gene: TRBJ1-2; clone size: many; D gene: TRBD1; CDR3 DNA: TGCAGTGCCCTGGACAGGGGCGGGTATGGCTACACCTTC; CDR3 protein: CSALDRGGYGYTF
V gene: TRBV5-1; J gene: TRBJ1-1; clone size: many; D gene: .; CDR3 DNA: TGCGCCAGCAGCTCGGGAGGGGCCGACCTCCAAGCTTTCTTT; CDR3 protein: CASSSGGADLQAFF
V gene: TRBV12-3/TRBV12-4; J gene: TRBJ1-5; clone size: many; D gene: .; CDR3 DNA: TGTGCCAGCACTTTACATCAGGGAAATCAGCCCCAGCATTTT; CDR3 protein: CASTLHQGNQPQHF
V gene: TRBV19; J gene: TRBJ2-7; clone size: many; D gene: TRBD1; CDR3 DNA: TGTGCCAGTAGTAACGACAGGGGCGGCTCCTACGAGCAGTACTTC; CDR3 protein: CASSNDRGGSYEQYF
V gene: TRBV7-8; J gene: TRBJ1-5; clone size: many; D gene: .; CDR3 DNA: TGTGCCAGCAGCCCCGTCGGGCAGGGCAATCAGCCCCAGCATTTT; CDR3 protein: CASSPVGQGNQPQHF
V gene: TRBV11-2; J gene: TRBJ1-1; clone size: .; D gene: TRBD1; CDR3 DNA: TGTGCCAGCAGCTCAACACAGGGGAGCTGGAACACTGAAGCTTTCTTT; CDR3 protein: CASSSTQGSWNTEAFF
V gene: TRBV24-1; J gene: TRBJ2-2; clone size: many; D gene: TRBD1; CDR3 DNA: TGTGCCACCAGTGATATGGGACAGGGGGCGAACACCGGGGAGCTGTTTTTT; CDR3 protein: CATSDMGQGANTGELFF
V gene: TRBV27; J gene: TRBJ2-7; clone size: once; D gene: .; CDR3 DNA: TGTGCCTCGGTTAGGATAGGGTCCCTCGATCAGTACTTC; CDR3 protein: CASVRIGSLDQYF
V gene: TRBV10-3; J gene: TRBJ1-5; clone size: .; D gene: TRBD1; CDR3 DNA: TGTGCCATCAGTGACAGGGGGGATGATCAGCCCCAGCATTTT; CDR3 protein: CAISDRGDDQPQHF
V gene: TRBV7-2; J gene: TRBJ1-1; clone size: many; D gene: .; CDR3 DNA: TGTGCCAGCAGCATTAGGCTGAACACTGAAGCTTTCTTT; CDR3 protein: CASSIRLNTEAFF
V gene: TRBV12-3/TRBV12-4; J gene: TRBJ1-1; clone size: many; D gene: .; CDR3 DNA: TGTGCCAGCAGCTACTCACAGGGAACTGAAGCTTTCTTT; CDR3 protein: CASSYSQGTEAFF
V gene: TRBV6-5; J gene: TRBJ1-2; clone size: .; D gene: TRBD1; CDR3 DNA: TGTGCCAGCAGTACTCGACAGGGGGGATACTATGGCTACACCTTC; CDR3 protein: CASSTRQGGYYGYTF
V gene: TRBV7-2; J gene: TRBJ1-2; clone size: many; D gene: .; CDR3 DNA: TGTGCCAGCGCGCTTGCCGGGGAAGAGGCTGGCTACACCTTC; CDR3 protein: CASALAGEEAGYTF
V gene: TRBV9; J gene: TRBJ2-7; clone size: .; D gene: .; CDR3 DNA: TGTGCCAGCAGCGTAGCCGGGACGGACTCCTACGAGCAGTACTTC; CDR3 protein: CASSVAGTDSYEQYF
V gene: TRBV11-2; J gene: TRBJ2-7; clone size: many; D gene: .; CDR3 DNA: TGTGCCAGCAGCCCGGATCCGGGACAATTTCAGGAGCAGTACTTC; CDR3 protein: CASSPDPGQFQEQYF
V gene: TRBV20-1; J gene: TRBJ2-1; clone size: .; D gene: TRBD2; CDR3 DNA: TGCAGTGCTCTGGGACTAGCGGAGACCTTTAGGAATGAGCAGTTCTTC; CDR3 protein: CSALGLAETFRNEQFF
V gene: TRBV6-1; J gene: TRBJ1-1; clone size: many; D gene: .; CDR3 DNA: TGTGCCAGCACCTCGGGGAGGGGGAACACTGAAGCTTTCTTT; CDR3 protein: CASTSGRGNTEAFF
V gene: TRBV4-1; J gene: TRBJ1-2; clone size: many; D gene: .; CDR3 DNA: TGCGCCAGCAGCCAAGGGGTGGGGAACAGCTACACCTTC; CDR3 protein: CASSQGVGNSYTF
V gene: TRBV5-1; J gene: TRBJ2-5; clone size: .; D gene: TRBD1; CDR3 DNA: TGCGCCAGCAGCTACCAGGGGGCTATGGAGACCCAGTACTTC; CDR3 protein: CASSYQGAMETQYF
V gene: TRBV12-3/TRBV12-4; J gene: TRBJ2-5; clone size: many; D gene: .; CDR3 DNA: TGTGCCAGCAGTTTAAGGTTGGACCAAGAGACCCAGTACTTC; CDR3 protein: CASSLRLDQETQYF
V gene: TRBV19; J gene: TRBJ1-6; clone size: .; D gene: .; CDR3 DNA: TGTGCCAGTAGTATCAGGTCCGGGGAATCACCCCTCCACTTT; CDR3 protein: CASSIRSGESPLHF
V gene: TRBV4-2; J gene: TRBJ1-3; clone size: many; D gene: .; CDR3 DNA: TGTGCCAGCCAGGGTTTCTCTGGAAACACCATATATTTT; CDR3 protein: CASQGFSGNTIYF
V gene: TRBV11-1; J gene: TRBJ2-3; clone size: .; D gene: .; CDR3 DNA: TGTGCCAGCAGCTTAACCACCAGCCCTAGAAGCACAGATACGCAGTATTTT; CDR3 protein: CASSLTTSPRSTDTQYF
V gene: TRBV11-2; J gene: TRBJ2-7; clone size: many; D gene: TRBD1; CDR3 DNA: TGTGCCAGCAGCCAACGGACAGGCCATAGAATCTACGAGCAGTACTTC; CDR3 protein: CASSQRTGHRIYEQYF